The rows below give T cell receptor beta chains drawn from one sample of a study of cytomegalovirus exposure and HLA in healthy donors. Only in-frame clones appear in the TCRdb table, and some are missing; sequencing was by immunoSEQ multiplex PCR. The repertoire holds around 220,000 clones, roughly 88% seen once, with around 3% in the top ten. The material sequenced was PBMCs. These receptors were taken from a woman under 30 in good health and CMV-seronegative. Each CDR3 is given with its conserved first and last residue. The D gene is left open where the match is weak. Only part of the rows carry a size: once, few, many, or a class if the clone is expanded.

d_gene	v_gene	abundance	j_gene	CDR3nt	CDR3aa
TRBD1	TRBV5-6	.	TRBJ2-1	TGTGCCAGCAGCCGGACAGGGCTTAACAATGAGCAGTTCTTC	CASSRTGLNNEQFF
.	TRBV4-1	.	TRBJ2-7	TGCGCCAGCAGCCAAGAATACGGGACACCTTCGTACGAGCAGTACTTC	CASSQEYGTPSYEQYF
.	TRBV5-5	.	TRBJ2-7	TGTGCCAGCAGCTTCATGCAGGGATCCTACGAGCAGTACTTC	CASSFMQGSYEQYF
TRBD2	TRBV18	.	TRBJ2-1	TGTGCCAGCTCACCACAGGCTAGCGGGAGATCGGTTGGTAATGAGCAGTTCTTC	CASSPQASGRSVGNEQFF
.	TRBV6-1	.	TRBJ2-2	TGTGCCAGCAGTGAAGCGCGGGTTAACGGGGAGCTGTTTTTT	CASSEARVNGELFF
TRBD2	TRBV4-3	.	TRBJ2-3	TGCGCCAGCAGCCGCCTACTAGCGGAAAGCACAGATACGCAGTATTTT	CASSRLLAESTDTQYF
TRBD2	TRBV11-2	.	TRBJ2-7	TGTGCCAGCAGCCCCGGGACTAGCGGGACCTACGAGCAGTACTTC	CASSPGTSGTYEQYF
.	TRBV13	.	TRBJ2-7	TGTGCCAGCAGCTTAAGACTAACCTACGAGCAGTACTTC	CASSLRLTYEQYF
.	TRBV11-2	.	TRBJ1-2	TGTGCCAGCAGCCAGGGCACGGGGGATGGCTACACCTTC	CASSQGTGDGYTF
.	TRBV28	.	TRBJ2-5	TGTGCCAGCAGTTTATCGTACCAAGAGACCCAGTACTTC	CASSLSYQETQYF
.	TRBV19	few	TRBJ1-2	TGTGCCAGTAGTCCTACAGGGATCCCCCTCACCTATGGCTACACCTTC	CASSPTGIPLTYGYTF
.	TRBV10-3	.	TRBJ2-7	TGTGCCATCAGTGCTACTTCCTACGAGCAGTACTTC	CAISATSYEQYF
TRBD1	TRBV6-6	.	TRBJ2-2	TGTGCCAGCAGTACAGGGGCGGCCGGGGAGCTGTTTTTT	CASSTGAAGELFF
.	TRBV6-6	once	TRBJ2-5	TGTGCCAGCAGCCCCCCACGTCCGCAGGAGACCCAGTACTTC	CASSPPRPQETQYF
.	TRBV27	.	TRBJ2-1	TGTGCCAGCAGTACGGGGACCGGGGGATCCTACAATGAGCAGTTCTTC	CASSTGTGGSYNEQFF
TRBD1	TRBV5-1	.	TRBJ2-7	TGCGCCAGCAGCTCGGGACAGGGGAGGGTCTACGAGCAGTACTTC	CASSSGQGRVYEQYF
TRBD1	TRBV7-9	.	TRBJ2-7	TGTGCCAGCAGCTTAGCACTCGGGACAGAAGCCTACGAGCAGTACTTC	CASSLALGTEAYEQYF
TRBD2	TRBV5-6	.	TRBJ2-7	TGTGCCAGCAGCTTGTTTCCAGCGGGGGGATCAGACGAGCAGTACTTC	CASSLFPAGGSDEQYF
TRBD2	TRBV6-5	.	TRBJ2-1	TGTGCCAGCAGTTTGGGGACTAGCGGGAGAAACAATGAGCAGTTCTTC	CASSLGTSGRNNEQFF
TRBD1	TRBV27	.	TRBJ2-1	TGTGCCAGCAGTCCCCGCGGACAGGGGAAGAACAATGAGCAGTTCTTC	CASSPRGQGKNNEQFF
TRBD2	TRBV7-9	.	TRBJ2-5	TGTGCCAGCAGCCCGCGTGTTAGCGGGAGGGTCCAAGAGACCCAGTACTTC	CASSPRVSGRVQETQYF
.	TRBV5-4	few	TRBJ1-5	TGTGCCAGCAGCTTGGGCGGGACCAATCAGCCCCAGCATTTT	CASSLGGTNQPQHF
.	TRBV5-4	.	TRBJ2-7	TGTGCCAGCAGCGGCGGACAACCGTCCTACGAGCAGTACTTC	CASSGGQPSYEQYF
.	TRBV27	once	TRBJ1-1	TGTGCCAGCAGTTTAAGCGAAACAGGGTACACTGAAGCTTTCTTT	CASSLSETGYTEAFF
.	TRBV5-1	.	TRBJ2-7	TGCGCCAGCAGACCCCCTAGGTCCTACGAGCAGTACTTC	CASRPPRSYEQYF
TRBD2	TRBV7-6	.	TRBJ2-3	TGTGCCAGCAGCTTAGCGGGAGGGCGCACAGATACGCAGTATTTT	CASSLAGGRTDTQYF
.	TRBV18	.	TRBJ2-1	TGTGCCAGCTCACCAACGAGGGAAGCGGTTGGGGAGCAGTTCTTC	CASSPTREAVGEQFF
TRBD2	TRBV5-1	.	TRBJ2-2	TGCGCCAGCAGCTTATCCAGCGGGAGAAGGACCGGGGAGCTGTTTTTT	CASSLSSGRRTGELFF
.	TRBV6-6	.	TRBJ2-2	TGTGCCAGCAGTCGCAGGGCCGAGGGGGAGCTGTTTTTT	CASSRRAEGELFF
TRBD2	TRBV11-3	.	TRBJ2-5	TGTGCCAGCAGCCAGAGCGGGAGTCGCCAAGAGACCCAGTACTTC	CASSQSGSRQETQYF
.	TRBV5-6	.	TRBJ2-1	TGTGCCAGCAGCTTTTTTTCAGGGCACAATGAGCAGTTCTTC	CASSFFSGHNEQFF
TRBD2	TRBV5-4	.	TRBJ2-7	TGTGCCAGCAGCCGGGGACTAGCGGACTACTACGAGCAGTACTTC	CASSRGLADYYEQYF
TRBD2	TRBV5-1	.	TRBJ2-1	TGCGCCAGCAGCACGGGAGGGTCCTACAATGAGCAGTTCTTC	CASSTGGSYNEQFF
TRBD1	TRBV4-2	.	TRBJ2-6	TGTGCCAGCAGCCACCTCGGACAGGGCGCCCCTACTGGGGCCAACGTCCTGACTTTC	CASSHLGQGAPTGANVLTF
TRBD2	TRBV28	.	TRBJ2-7	TGTGCCAGCAGTTCCAGGACTAGCGGGAGGTCTTACGAGCAGTACTTC	CASSSRTSGRSYEQYF
.	TRBV10-3	.	TRBJ2-7	TGTGCCATCAGTATACAAGCGGAGGCCGAGCAGTACTTC	CAISIQAEAEQYF
TRBD1	TRBV14	.	TRBJ2-7	TGTGCCAGCAGCGAGTACAGGGGCCTCGTGAACGAGCAGTACTTC	CASSEYRGLVNEQYF
TRBD1	TRBV29-1	.	TRBJ1-5	TGCAGCGCCATAACGGGGACAGGGGGGAGCAATCAGCCCCAGCATTTT	CSAITGTGGSNQPQHF
TRBD1	TRBV7-8	.	TRBJ2-7	TGTGCCAGCAGCTTAAGGACAGGCCAGCGAGTGAGGTCCTACGAGCAGTACTTC	CASSLRTGQRVRSYEQYF
.	TRBV4-1	.	TRBJ2-1	TGCGCCAGCAGCCAAGATGGGGGCAGAGGGTTAGCCGTCGATGAGCAGTTCTTC	CASSQDGGRGLAVDEQFF
.	TRBV7-2	.	TRBJ1-1	TGTGCCAGCAGCTTATATTCTTCGGGGACTGAAGCTTTCTTT	CASSLYSSGTEAFF